These 18 T cell receptor beta chains came from one sample sequenced in a study of shared clonotypes between healthy human individuals. The table came from immunoSEQ multiplex PCR; TCRdb's copy has only in-frame clones and leaves some out. The repertoire includes 2,500,000 or so clones, about 92% of them detected once, and more than 0.12% sits in the top ten. What was sequenced was naive CD4+ T cells sorted from blood. The subset is: CD45RA+ positively selected. All receptors derive from a man aged 18 to 29 in good health.

To note about this clone: The same CDR3 is also encoded by other DNA sequences in this sample. The rearrangement links TRBV11-2 to TRBJ2-1; unclear D gene. The germline V gene encodes CDR1 SGHAT and CDR2 FQNNGV. CDR3 length equals 15 residues. Trimming left V 2 bases short and J 0 bases short, with 8 bases between. This CDR3 is CASSLSGSSYNEQFF. CDR3 bases: TGTGCCAGCAGCTTAAGTGGGTCCTCCTACAATGAGCAGTTCTTC.

The V and J genes are TRBV19 and TRBJ2-1; D not resolved. This CDR3 region has 13 residues. The ends were cut back, 8 bases at V and 7 bases at J, with 15 bases in the middle. Looked up from germline, CDR1 is LNHDA and CDR2 is SQIVND (reference sequence). CDR3 nucleotide sequence: TGTGCCAGTTCATACACGAGGCAGAATGAGCAGTTCTTC. It is translated as CASSYTRQNEQFF.

The chain combines TRBV6-5 with TRBJ2-7; either TRBD1 or TRBD2 may fit D (6 bases each). From germline, CDR1 is MNHEY and CDR2 SVGAGI. V was clipped by 2 bases and J by 0 bases, with 11 bases between them. The CDR3 sequence is 15 residues long. In nucleotides, the CDR3 is TGTGCCAGCAGTTACAAGGGGGGTCGCTCCTACGAGCAGTACTTC. Its translation: CASSYKGGRSYEQYF.

V and J are TRBV9 and TRBJ2-3; 9 positions match TRBD2. Per germline, CDR1 SGDLS and CDR2 YYNGEE. The length of the CDR3 is 15 residues. V trimming: 5 bases; J trimming: 6 bases; junction bases outside the gene matches: 10. The CDR3 bases are TGTGCCAGCAGTCCTAGCGGGGCCCTGGCGGATACGCAGTATTTT. It codes for CASSPSGALADTQYF.

The chain links TRBV7-9 to TRBJ2-5, with 11 nucleotides matching TRBD2. V was pared by 4 bases and J by 4 bases, with 8 bases of the junction left unmatched. Germline V gene sequence: CDR1 SEHNR, CDR2 FQNEAQ (reference sequence). The CDR3 is 16 amino acids. This CDR3 reads CASSSLIGLAGETQYF. CDR3 coding DNA: TGTGCCAGCAGCTCCCTAATAGGACTAGCGGGAGAGACCCAGTACTTC.

This chain links TRBV10-1 with TRBJ1-1; 8 bases are shared with TRBD1. CDR1 WNHNN and CDR2 SYGVQD come from the germline V gene (reference sequence). J was trimmed by 4 bases and V by 6 bases; bases with no gene match: 7. The CDR3 sequence is 14 residues long. The CDR3 loop reads CASSQDREGTEAFF. CDR3 in DNA: TGCGCCAGCAGCCAGGACAGGGAGGGCACTGAAGCTTTCTTT.

The V and J genes are TRBV7-3 and TRBJ2-2; D could derive from TRBD1 or TRBD2 (6 bases each). Germline CDR1 SGHTA, CDR2 FQGTGA. Trimming took off 1 base at V and 3 bases at J, with 12 bases between the two ends. This CDR3 spans 16 amino acids. CDR3 coding DNA: TGTGCCAGCAGCTTAAGGGGGGCTAGCGACACCGGGGAGCTGTTTTTT. It codes for CASSLRGASDTGELFF.

CDR3 sequence (DNA): TGTGCCAGCAGTCTCAGAGTTACCTACGAGCAGTACTTC. Protein product: CASSLRVTYEQYF. The chain couples TRBV6-6 to TRBJ2-7, with D uncertain. V was trimmed by 5 bases and J by 2 bases, leaving 10 bases between them. CDR1 is MNHNY and CDR2 is SVGAGI in the germline V gene (reference sequence). CDR3 length: 13 amino acids.

The chain joins TRBV7-9 to TRBJ1-4; D not resolved. The CDR3 runs to 14 residues. V lost 6 bases to trimming and J lost 0 bases, with 8 bases between them. The germline V gene has CDR1 SEHNR and CDR2 FQNEAQ (reference sequence). This chain's CDR3 is CASSQQTTNEKLFF. The CDR3 DNA reads TGTGCCAGCAGTCAACAGACAACTAATGAAAAACTGTTTTTT.

The rearrangement links TRBV25-1 to TRBJ1-2; the match to TRBD1 covers 9 bases. J gave up 1 base and V 3 bases, and 9 bases lay outside the gene matches. Germline V gene data show CDR1 as MGHDK and CDR2 as SYGVNS. The CDR3 spans 17 residues. The CDR3 spells CASSDLTGGRDNYGYTF. CDR3 nucleotide sequence: TGTGCCAGCAGTGACCTAACAGGGGGCAGGGATAACTATGGCTACACCTTC.

V gene TRBV19 combines with J gene TRBJ2-3; 7 positions match TRBD2. The V segment lost 5 bases and the J segment 4 bases; nucleotides outside the gene matches: 9. The CDR3 has 15 amino acids. Germline-derived CDR1 and CDR2 are LNHDA and SQIVND (reference sequence). CDR3 in DNA: TGTGCCAGTAGTCCGCGGACTAGAACCGCAGATACGCAGTATTTT. Translated, it gives CASSPRTRTADTQYF.

The genes are TRBV5-4 and TRBJ1-3; D not certain. V lost 6 bases and J lost 16, with 17 bases in between. The germline gives CDR1 SGHNT, CDR2 YYREEE (reference sequence). CDR3 length: 11 residues. The CDR3 DNA reads TGTGCCAGCATCATAAGGACGGGAAAGTATTTT. Translating it yields CASIIRTGKYF.

The chain uses TRBV6-5 and TRBJ1-1, with D possibly matching TRBD1 (6 bases). In germline, CDR1 is MNHEY, CDR2 SVGAGI. Trimming removed 6 bases from V and 1 base from J, with 15 bases in between. The CDR3 consists of 15 residues. CDR3 sequence (DNA): TGTGCCAGCAGCTCCACAGGGATCGGGAACACTGAAGCTTTCTTT. Amino acid sequence: CASSSTGIGNTEAFF.

The chain carries TRBV28 and TRBJ1-5; D not certain. The CDR3 loop spans 20 amino acids. Germline CDR1 MDHEN, CDR2 SYDVKM. Deletions cut 2 bases from V and 5 bases from J, with 28 bases between. CDR3 sequence: CASSLEWLFSGLGADQPQHF. For the CDR3, the DNA is TGTGCCAGCAGTTTAGAGTGGTTATTTTCGGGTTTAGGCGCCGATCAGCCCCAGCATTTT.

DNA for the CDR3: TGTGCCAGCCGGGACAGGAGGACTGAAGCTTTCTTT. Protein: CASRDRRTEAFF. The rearrangement joins TRBV6-5 to TRBJ1-1; 8 bases line up with TRBD1. The germline CDR1 and CDR2 sequences are MNHEY and SVGAGI. V shed 8 bases, J shed 5 bases, and the junction held 4 bases outside the gene matches. This CDR3 comprises 12 residues.

The rearrangement joins TRBV19 to TRBJ1-5, with D tentatively TRBD1 (6 bases). CDR1 and CDR2 (germline): LNHDA, SQIVND (reference sequence). Trimming took 4 bases from V and 5 from J, leaving 12 bases between them. This CDR3 has 14 amino acids. CDR3 amino acids: CASSSPGAYQPQHF. The CDR3 nucleotides are TGTGCCAGTAGTAGTCCAGGGGCTTATCAGCCCCAGCATTTT.

The chain is built from TRBV9 and TRBJ1-6; D not resolved. The CDR3 length is 15 residues. V lost 3 bases, J lost 7 bases, and 14 bases lay in between. CDR1 and CDR2 (germline): SGDLS, YYNGEE. CDR3 sequence: CASSGYNTANSPLHF. The CDR3 DNA follows: TGTGCCAGCAGCGGATACAACACGGCGAATTCACCCCTCCACTTT.

The chain couples TRBV11-2 to TRBJ2-1, with a possible D match to TRBD2 (5 bases). The CDR3 has 14 amino acids. Germline V gene sequence: CDR1 SGHAT, CDR2 FQNNGV. Trimming pared 4 bases from V and 9 bases from J, leaving 16 bases between. CDR3: CASSSARTSREQFF. CDR3 sequence (DNA): TGTGCCAGCAGCTCCGCAAGAACTAGTCGTGAGCAGTTCTTC.